This T cell receptor (beta chain) originates from a study of neoadjuvant nivolumab and ipilimumab in lung cancer. Whole-study context: Patients got nivolumab 3 mg/kg on days 1, 15 and 29; combination added ipilimumab 1 mg/kg day 1.

Concerning this clone: What it binds is unknown.

Findings and caveats of the study: A small number of samples were TCR sequenced. Higher pretherapy blood TCR richness went with higher resected-tumor richness. Compared with tumor-adjacent uninvolved lung, resected tumors showed greater richness and clonality.

The CDR3 is 13 amino acids. Trimming pared 3 bases from V and 4 bases from J, leaving 7 bases between. CDR1 and CDR2 (germline): KGHSH, LQKENI. Repertoires were generated with immunoSEQ multiplex PCR, while TCRdb's copy carries only in-frame clones and drops some. This table holds over a thousand clones, approximately 80% found once. The gene calls are TRBV18 and TRBJ2-1; TRBD1 might be the D (6 bases). This sample comprised adjacent normal lung tissue, obtained after neoadjuvant nivolumab, alone or with ipilimumab, at or shortly before surgery. The TCR sequence derives from an adult with non-small cell lung cancer. CDR3 protein: CASSPQGYNEQFF. CDR3 DNA sequence: TGTGCCAGCTCACCGCAGGGGTACAATGAGCAGTTCTTC.